The 5 T cell receptor beta chains in this list originate from one sample, sequenced in a study of regulatory T cells in long-lasting Graves disease. CDR3-region Arm-PCR and iRepertoire HTBI primers produced the TCR beta libraries. TCRdb re-derived calls from the multiplex PCR reads in MiXCR, one entry per CDR3 protein. Of around 450,000 distinct CDR3 sequences listed, over 12% were seen once; the top ten hold about 8.2%. Time point defined: newly diagnosed GD, antithyroid drugs for less than 3 months. PBMCs provided the RNA from which the TCR library was made. These data were also filed under a second study, of T cells in Graves' hyperthyroidism and ophthalmopathy.

The sample consisted of peripheral blood mononuclear cells (PBMCs), taken at new diagnosis, from a patient treated with antithyroid drugs. The receptors were gathered from a woman aged 40 to 49 with Graves disease.

This clonotype showed up just a few times. For the CDR3, the DNA is TGTGCCATTTCTGCCCTCCGGGACAGGGTTACTGAAGCTTTCTTT. Amino acids: CAISALRDRVTEAFF. The chain employs TRBV28 and TRBJ1-1; the match to TRBD1 covers 9 bases. Germline CDR1 reads MDHEN; CDR2 reads SYDVKM. V trimming: 10 bases; J trimming: 5 bases; junction bases outside the gene matches: 14. This CDR3 is 15 amino acids long. The full variable domain, with the rest looked up from reference TRBV28 and TRBJ1-1, is DVKVTQSSRYLVKRTGEKVFLECVQDMDHENMFWYRQDPGLGLRLIYFSYDVKMKEKGDIPEGYSVSREKKERFSLILESASTNQTSMYLCAISALRDRVTEAFFGQGTRLTVV.

The chain is built from TRBV12-5 and TRBJ1-5; the D is unclear. This CDR3 comprises 12 residues. CDR1 LGHNT and CDR2 FRNRAP come from the germline V gene. V lost 3 bases and J 4 bases, leaving 4 bases between the germline ends. The CDR3 nucleotides are TGTGCTAGTGGTTTCCCTAATCAGCCCCAGCATTTT. This gives the protein CASGFPNQPQHF.

The chain uses TRBV2 and TRBJ2-7; 9 bases agree with TRBD1. The germline V gene has CDR1 SNHLY and CDR2 FYNNEI. The V gene end was trimmed by 6 bases and the J gene end by 3 bases; junction bases not matched to a gene: 18. CDR3 length equals 18 residues. The CDR3 reads CASRAGTGMSGAHYEQYF. The CDR3 region has the DNA TGTGCCAGCAGGGCCGGGACAGGGATGAGCGGGGCACACTACGAGCAGTACTTC.

In its sample, this clonotype was seen many times. The chain carries TRBV11-2 and TRBJ2-5; 8 bases fit TRBD1. The ends lost 2 bases at V and 1 base at J; junction bases unmatched: 3. This CDR3 is built from 15 residues. Germline V CDR1 and CDR2: SGHAT, FQNNGV. The CDR3 DNA sequence: TGTGCCAGCAGCTTACCTGGGACAGGCCAAGAGACCCAGTACTTC. Protein: CASSLPGTGQETQYF. The variable domain in full, completed from reference TRBV11-2 and TRBJ2-5, reads EAGVAQSPRYKIIEKRQSVAFWCNPISGHATLYWYQQILGQGPKLLIQFQNNGVVDDSQLPKDRFSAERLKGVDSTLKIQPAKLEDSAVYLCASSLPGTGQETQYFGPGTRLLVL.

This clonotype was seen at least ten times. This chain joins TRBV12-3 or TRBV12-4 and TRBJ2-1; 12 nucleotides match TRBD2. The length of the CDR3 is 15 residues. The ends lost 5 bases at V and 7 bases at J; junction bases unmatched: 6. The DNA of the CDR3 is TGTGCCAGCAGTGAGACTAGCGGGAGTGCGAATGAGCAGTTCTTC. Amino acids: CASSETSGSANEQFF.